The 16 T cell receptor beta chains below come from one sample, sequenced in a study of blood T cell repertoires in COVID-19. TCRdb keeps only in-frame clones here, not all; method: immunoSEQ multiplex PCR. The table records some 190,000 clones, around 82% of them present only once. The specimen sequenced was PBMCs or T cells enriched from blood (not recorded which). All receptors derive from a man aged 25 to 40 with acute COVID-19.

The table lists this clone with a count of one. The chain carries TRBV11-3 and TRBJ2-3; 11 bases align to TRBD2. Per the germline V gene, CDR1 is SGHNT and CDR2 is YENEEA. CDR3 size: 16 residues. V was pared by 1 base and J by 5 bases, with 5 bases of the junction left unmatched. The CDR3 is CASSLVLAGAQDTQYF. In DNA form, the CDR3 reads TGTGCCAGCAGCTTAGTACTAGCGGGGGCACAAGATACGCAGTATTTT.

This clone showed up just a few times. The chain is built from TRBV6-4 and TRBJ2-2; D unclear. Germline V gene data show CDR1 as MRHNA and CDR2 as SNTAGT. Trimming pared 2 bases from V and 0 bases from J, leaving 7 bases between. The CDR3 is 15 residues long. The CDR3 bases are TGTGCCAGCAGTGACAGTACATCGAACACCGGGGAGCTGTTTTTT. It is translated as CASSDSTSNTGELFF.

The CDR3 protein is CASSVDAPQGGTQYF. The CDR3 DNA follows: TGTGCCAGCAGCGTAGACGCCCCTCAAGGGGGTACGCAGTATTTT. The chain links TRBV9 to TRBJ2-3; maybe TRBD1 (6 bases). The CDR3 extends over 15 amino acids. Trimming took 0 bases from V and 8 from J, leaving 16 bases between them. Germline V lookup: CDR1 SGDLS, CDR2 YYNGEE. The whole variable domain, filled in from reference TRBV9 and TRBJ2-3, reads DSGVTQTPKHLITATGQRVTLRCSPRSGDLSVYWYQQSLDQGLQFLIQYYNGEERAKGNILERFSAQQFPDLHSELNLSSLELGDSALYFCASSVDAPQGGTQYFGPGTRLTVL.

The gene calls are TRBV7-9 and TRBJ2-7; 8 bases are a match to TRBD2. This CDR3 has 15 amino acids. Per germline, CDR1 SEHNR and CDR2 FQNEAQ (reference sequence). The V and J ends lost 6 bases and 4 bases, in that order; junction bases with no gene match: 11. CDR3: CASSPLSGADYEQYF. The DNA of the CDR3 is TGTGCCAGCAGTCCCCTTAGCGGGGCTGATTACGAGCAGTACTTC.

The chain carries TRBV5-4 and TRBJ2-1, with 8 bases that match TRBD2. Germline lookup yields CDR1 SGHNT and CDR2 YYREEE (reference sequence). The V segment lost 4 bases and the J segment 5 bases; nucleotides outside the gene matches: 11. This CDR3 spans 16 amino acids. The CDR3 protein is CASSPGGLGSDNEQFF. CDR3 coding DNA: TGTGCCAGCAGCCCGGGGGGGCTGGGGTCAGACAATGAGCAGTTCTTC.

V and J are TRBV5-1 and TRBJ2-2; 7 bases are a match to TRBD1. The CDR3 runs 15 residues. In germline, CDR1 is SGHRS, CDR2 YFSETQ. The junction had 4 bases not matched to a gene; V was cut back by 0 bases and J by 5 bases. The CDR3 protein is CASSLGQGVTGELFF. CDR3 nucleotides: TGCGCCAGCAGCTTGGGACAGGGTGTAACCGGGGAGCTGTTTTTT. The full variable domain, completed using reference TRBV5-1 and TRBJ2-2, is KAGVTQTPRYLIKTRGQQVTLSCSPISGHRSVSWYQQTPGQGLQFLFEYFSETQRNKGNFPGRFSGRQFSNSRSEMNVSTLELGDSALYLCASSLGQGVTGELFFGEGSRLTVL.

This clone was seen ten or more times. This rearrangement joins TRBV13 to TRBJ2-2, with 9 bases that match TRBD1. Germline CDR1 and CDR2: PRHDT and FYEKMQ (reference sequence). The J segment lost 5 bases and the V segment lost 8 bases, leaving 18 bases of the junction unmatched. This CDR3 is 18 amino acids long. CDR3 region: CASQSPGTGFLPTGELFF. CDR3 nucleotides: TGTGCCAGCCAAAGCCCAGGGACAGGGTTCCTTCCGACCGGGGAGCTGTTTTTT.

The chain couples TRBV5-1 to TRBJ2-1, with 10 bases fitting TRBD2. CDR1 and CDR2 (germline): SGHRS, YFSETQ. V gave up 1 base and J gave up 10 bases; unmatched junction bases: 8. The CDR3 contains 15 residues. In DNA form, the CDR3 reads TGCGCCAGCAGCTTGCAGGCTAGCGGGAGTAGGGAGCAGTTCTTC. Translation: CASSLQASGSREQFF.

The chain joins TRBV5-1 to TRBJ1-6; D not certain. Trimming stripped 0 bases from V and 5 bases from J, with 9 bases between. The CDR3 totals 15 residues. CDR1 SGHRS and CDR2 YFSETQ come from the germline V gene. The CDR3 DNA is TGCGCCAGCAGCTTGGCCCTATCCAATAATTCACCCCTCCACTTT. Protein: CASSLALSNNSPLHF.

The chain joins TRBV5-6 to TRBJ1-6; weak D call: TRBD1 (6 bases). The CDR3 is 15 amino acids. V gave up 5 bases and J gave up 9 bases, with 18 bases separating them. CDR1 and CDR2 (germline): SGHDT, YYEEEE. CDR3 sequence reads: CASSLRPQGSSPLHF. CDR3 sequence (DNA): TGTGCCAGCAGTCTGAGACCACAGGGCAGTTCACCCCTCCACTTT. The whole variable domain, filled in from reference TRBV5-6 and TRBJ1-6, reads DAGVTQSPTHLIKTRGQQVTLRCSPKSGHDTVSWYQQALGQGPQFIFQYYEEEERQRGNFPDRFSGHQFPNYSSELNVNALLLGDSALYLCASSLRPQGSSPLHFGNGTRLTVT.

CDR3 in amino acids: CASSVLTGGAGGGYTF. The CDR3 region has the DNA TGTGCCAGCAGCGTGCTGACAGGGGGCGCAGGGGGCGGCTACACCTTC. The chain joins TRBV2 to TRBJ1-2; 10 nucleotides align to TRBD1. Per the germline V gene, CDR1 is SNHLY and CDR2 is FYNNEI. There are 16 residues in the CDR3. V shed 6 bases and J 8 bases; nucleotides not matched to a gene: 15.

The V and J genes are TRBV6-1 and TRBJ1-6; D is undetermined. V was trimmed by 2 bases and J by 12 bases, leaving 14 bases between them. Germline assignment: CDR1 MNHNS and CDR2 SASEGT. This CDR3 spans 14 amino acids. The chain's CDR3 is CASSERPDSLPLHF. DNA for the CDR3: TGTGCCAGCAGTGAAAGGCCAGACTCGTTACCCCTCCACTTT.

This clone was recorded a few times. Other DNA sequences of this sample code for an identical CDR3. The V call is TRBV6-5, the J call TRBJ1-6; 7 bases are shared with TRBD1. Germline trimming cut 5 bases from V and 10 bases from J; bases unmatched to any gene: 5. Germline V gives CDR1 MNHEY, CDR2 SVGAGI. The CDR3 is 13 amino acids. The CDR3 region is CASSPTGDSPLHF. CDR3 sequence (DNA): TGTGCCAGCAGTCCCACAGGGGACTCACCCCTCCACTTT.

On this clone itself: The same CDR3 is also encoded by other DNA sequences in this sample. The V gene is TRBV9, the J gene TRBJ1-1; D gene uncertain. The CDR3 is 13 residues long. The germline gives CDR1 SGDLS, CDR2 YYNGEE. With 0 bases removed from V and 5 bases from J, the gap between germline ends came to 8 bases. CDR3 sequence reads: CASSVVAGTEAFF. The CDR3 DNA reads TGTGCCAGCAGCGTAGTGGCAGGAACTGAAGCTTTCTTT.

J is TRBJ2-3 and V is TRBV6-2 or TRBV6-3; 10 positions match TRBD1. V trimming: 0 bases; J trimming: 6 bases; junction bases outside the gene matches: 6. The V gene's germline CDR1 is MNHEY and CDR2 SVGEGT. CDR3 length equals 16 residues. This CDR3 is CASSYSQDRGLDTQYF. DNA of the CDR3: TGTGCCAGCAGTTACTCGCAGGACAGGGGGTTGGATACGCAGTATTTT.

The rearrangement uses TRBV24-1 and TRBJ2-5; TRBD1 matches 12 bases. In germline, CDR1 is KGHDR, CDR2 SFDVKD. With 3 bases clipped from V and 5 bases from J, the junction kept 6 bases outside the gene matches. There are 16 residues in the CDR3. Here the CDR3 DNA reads TGTGCCACCAGTGATCAGACCGGGACAGGGGGCGAGACCCAGTACTTC. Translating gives CATSDQTGTGGETQYF.